The 4 T cell receptor beta chains below all came from one sample that was sequenced in a study of post-analysis software for immune sequencing data. Overall study findings and caveats: With TRBV5-6, TRBV5-1 and TRBV20-1 included, about five TRBV segments were more frequent in patients than in controls.

The TCR beta cDNA libraries contained unique molecular identifiers. TCRdb fed the PCR reads into MiXCR, producing one record per CDR3 protein. This repertoire shows roughly 870,000 distinct CDR3 sequences, approximately 57% found once; its top ten account for approximately 4.5%. No antigen is known for these receptors. The sample consisted of blood. The receptors originated from a girl aged 10 to 17 with multiple sclerosis.

The CDR3 loop reads CASSPTRVGEQYF. The DNA of the CDR3 is TGTGCCAGCAGCCCAACTAGAGTAGGCGAGCAGTACTTC. The chain combines TRBV3-1 with TRBJ2-4, with TRBD2 as a possible D gene (5 bases). The J call is in doubt because the DNA end fits TRBJ2-7 better. Germline CDR1 LGHDT, CDR2 YNNKEL (reference sequence). CDR3 length: 13 amino acids.

The chain couples TRBV5-1 to TRBJ2-1; D is perhaps TRBD1 or TRBD2 (5 bases each). Germline assignment: CDR1 SGHRS and CDR2 YFSETQ. V lost 4 bases, J lost 1 base, and 12 bases lay in between. This CDR3 spans 15 amino acids. The CDR3 is CASSTLGGSYNEQFF. CDR3 in DNA: TGCGCCAGCAGCACCCTTGGGGGTTCCTACAATGAGCAGTTCTTC.

The chain carries TRBV29-1 and TRBJ2-1; 10 bases are shared with TRBD2. With 5 bases clipped from V and 6 bases from J, the junction kept 10 bases outside the gene matches. In germline, CDR1 is SQVTM, CDR2 ANQGSEA. This CDR3 region has 15 residues. The CDR3 DNA sequence: TGCAGCGTTAATCTAGCGGGGGCACCCTCCAATGAGCAGTTCTTC. Amino acid sequence: CSVNLAGAPSNEQFF.

The chain combines TRBV6-5 with TRBJ1-1; the match to TRBD1 covers 7 bases. Germline V gene data show CDR1 as MNHEY and CDR2 as SVGAGI. This CDR3 contains 18 residues. Trimming removed 0 bases from V and 1 base from J; junction bases left unmatched: 11. CDR3 sequence: CASSYSDFSGTANTEAFF. The CDR3 DNA is TGTGCCAGCAGTTACTCAGATTTTTCGGGGACAGCGAACACTGAAGCTTTCTTT.